Below, 9 T cell receptor beta chains from the same sample are listed, as sequenced in a study of blood T cell repertoires in COVID-19. Some clones are missing from TCRdb's copy, which holds only in-frame ones; the method was immunoSEQ multiplex PCR. The sample has roughly 290,000 clones; 70% to 90% are singletons. Source material: peripheral blood. The receptors stem from a woman aged 45-65 years who had recovered from COVID-19.

This sequence joins TRBV29-1 and TRBJ2-1, with 8 bases matching TRBD2. Germline V gene lookup returns CDR1 SQVTM and CDR2 ANQGSEA. The CDR3 is made up of 18 amino acids. J was trimmed by 0 bases and V by 0 bases; bases with no gene match: 10. CDR3 amino acids: CSVEDAGGLSSSYNEQFF. CDR3 nucleotides: TGCAGCGTTGAAGATGCGGGGGGTCTATCTTCCTCCTACAATGAGCAGTTCTTC.

This chain joins TRBV5-4 and TRBJ1-2; TRBD1 matches 7 bases. Germline V lookup: CDR1 SGHNT, CDR2 YYREEE (reference sequence). This CDR3 contains 14 residues. The J segment lost 2 bases and the V segment lost 4 bases, leaving 5 bases of the junction unmatched. CDR3 residues: CASSRTGGNYGYTF. CDR3 in DNA: TGTGCCAGCAGCCGGACAGGCGGAAACTATGGCTACACCTTC.

The chain carries TRBV3-1 (or the pseudogene TRBV3-2) and TRBJ1-1; a possible D gene is TRBD1 (5 bases). CDR3 size: 15 residues. Germline CDR1 and CDR2: LGHDT and YNNKEL (reference sequence). Trimming removed 1 base at V and 1 base at J, with 10 bases between. Here the CDR3 reads CASSQGLGANTEAFF. CDR3 bases: TGTGCCAGCAGCCAAGGGCTAGGGGCGAACACTGAAGCTTTCTTT.

This clone was observed a single time. This sequence joins TRBV5-4 and TRBJ2-3, with TRBD2 identical over 9 bases. This CDR3 is 16 amino acids long. V shed 0 bases, J shed 6 bases, and the junction held 8 bases outside the gene matches. Germline V gene lookup returns CDR1 SGHNT and CDR2 YYREEE (reference sequence). DNA of the CDR3: TGTGCCAGCAGCTTGGGGACTAGCGTGCAGGGGGATACGCAGTATTTT. Translated: CASSLGTSVQGDTQYF.

The chain recombines TRBV19 with TRBJ2-1, with 7 bases that match TRBD1. The V and J ends lost 0 bases and 5 bases, in that order; junction bases with no gene match: 4. Germline-derived CDR1 and CDR2 are LNHDA and SQIVND (reference sequence). The CDR3 spans 15 residues. CDR3 sequence (DNA): TGTGCCAGTAGTATAGAGAGGGGGCTAAACAATGAGCAGTTCTTC. Translated, it gives CASSIERGLNNEQFF.

The chain has TRBV19 and TRBJ1-1; D is ambiguous. The CDR3 runs to 11 residues. Trimming shortened V by 7 bases and J by 3 bases, and 6 bases separated the two germline ends. Germline V gives CDR1 LNHDA, CDR2 SQIVND (reference sequence). For the CDR3, the DNA is TGTGCCAGTACTCGTCACACTGAAGCTTTCTTT. Translated: CASTRHTEAFF.

The rearrangement joins TRBV5-1 to TRBJ1-6; TRBD1 aligns across 7 bases. J was trimmed by 8 bases and V by 0 bases; bases with no gene match: 11. Germline V gene sequence: CDR1 SGHRS, CDR2 YFSETQ. CDR3 length: 17 residues. CDR3 nucleotide sequence: TGCGCCAGCAGCTTGGTTCGGTCGCAGGGGGTTGATTCACCCCTCCACTTT. Translating it yields CASSLVRSQGVDSPLHF.

The chain couples TRBV18 to TRBJ2-7; D may be TRBD1 (5 bases). Germline assignment: CDR1 KGHSH and CDR2 LQKENI. There are 14 residues in the CDR3. Trimming left V 3 bases short and J 2 bases short, with 11 bases between. CDR3 sequence (DNA): TGTGCCAGCTCACCGGTACAGGAGACCTACGAGCAGTACTTC. Translated: CASSPVQETYEQYF.

The rearrangement uses TRBV3-1 (or the pseudogene TRBV3-2) and TRBJ2-5; perhaps TRBD1 as D (6 bases). Germline V gene lookup returns CDR1 LGHDT and CDR2 YNNKEL (reference sequence). Between the trimmed V and J ends, which lost 8 bases and 4 bases, there was a span of 11 bases. This CDR3 region has 12 residues. This CDR3 reads CASEGVGETQYF. In nucleotides, the CDR3 is TGTGCCAGCGAGGGGGTAGGAGAGACCCAGTACTTC.